Shown below are 7 T cell receptor beta chains from a single sample sequenced in a study of T cell responses to AZD1222 COVID-19 vaccine. TCRdb's copy holds only in-frame clones and misses some; the assay was immunoSEQ multiplex PCR. This sample has over 150,000 clones; 85% to 90% occur once, and the top ten carry 5% to 7%. The sequencing here drew on peripheral blood, taken on day 0 of AZD1222 vaccination. The receptors originated from an adult in good health.

The chain combines TRBV4-2 with TRBJ2-1; D not resolved. Germline values: CDR1 LGHNA, CDR2 YNFKEQ. The CDR3 covers 13 residues. V was shortened by 1 base and J by 5 bases, with 6 bases between the two germline ends. In nucleotides, the CDR3 is TGTGCCAGCAGCCAAGCTACTGACAATGAGCAGTTCTTC. The encoded protein is CASSQATDNEQFF.

The chain combines TRBV6-5 with TRBJ2-3; D tentatively reads TRBD1 or TRBD2 (5 bases each). The CDR3 has 13 amino acids. Deletions cut 3 bases from V and 8 bases from J, with 12 bases between. CDR1 and CDR2 (germline): MNHEY, SVGAGI. The CDR3 DNA is TGTGCCAGCAGTTATCCCCGGGACGCTACGCAGTATTTT. Its translation is CASSYPRDATQYF.

The CDR3: CASSYGRVGTGELFF. As DNA, the CDR3 is TGTGCCAGCAGTTATGGGAGGGTCGGCACCGGGGAGCTGTTTTTT. The rearrangement links TRBV6-5 to TRBJ2-2; 7 bases are shared with TRBD2. This CDR3 comprises 15 residues. Looked up from germline, CDR1 is MNHEY and CDR2 is SVGAGI. With V trimmed by 3 bases and J by 4 bases, 5 bases remained unmatched.

This clone was seen only once. The V gene is TRBV30, the J gene TRBJ1-2, with 9 bases fitting TRBD1. This CDR3 is built from 13 residues. CDR1 and CDR2 from the germline V gene are GTSNPN and SVGIG (reference sequence). Unmatched junction bases numbered 5, after V lost 2 bases and J lost 7 bases. The CDR3 region is CAWSRGTGIGYTF. CDR3 nucleotide sequence: TGTGCCTGGAGTAGAGGGACAGGGATTGGCTACACCTTC.

This clone has a single count. This chain connects TRBV28 to TRBJ2-7, with TRBD2 matching over 7 bases. Germline V gene sequence: CDR1 MDHEN, CDR2 SYDVKM. Unmatched junction bases numbered 11, after V lost 5 bases and J lost 7 bases. This CDR3 is built from 14 residues. The CDR3 is CASSAGTTLREQYF. The DNA for the CDR3 is TGTGCCAGCAGTGCCGGGACTACACTACGAGAGCAGTACTTC.

This sequence joins TRBV6-5 and TRBJ2-7; 11 bases align to TRBD1. The V gene's germline CDR1 is MNHEY and CDR2 SVGAGI. The CDR3 is 15 amino acids. V gave up 4 bases and J gave up 2 bases; unmatched junction bases: 4. CDR3 in DNA: TGTGCCAGCAGTTTTGGGGACAGGGGGACCTACGAGCAGTACTTC. This gives the protein CASSFGDRGTYEQYF.

The rearrangement links TRBV5-1 to TRBJ2-7; 7 nucleotides agree with TRBD1. From germline, CDR1 is SGHRS and CDR2 YFSETQ. The CDR3 runs to 16 residues. The trim removed 2 bases at V and 3 bases at J, leaving 11 bases unmatched. The CDR3 nucleotides are TGCGCCAGCAGCTTCCAGACAGGGTCTTACTACTACGAGCAGTACTTC. It translates to CASSFQTGSYYYEQYF.